What follows are 31 T cell receptor beta chains derived from one specimen sequenced in a study of cytotoxic CD8 clonotypes in ibrutinib-treated CLL. Data came from immunoSEQ multiplex PCR; TCRdb stores just in-frame clones and leaves some out. The data hold approximately 150,000 clones, with approximately 75% observed a single time. The sequencing used PBMCs, collected after 12 months of ibrutinib treatment. These receptors all come from a human donor with chronic lymphocytic leukemia.

The chain combines TRBV9 with TRBJ2-7, with 8 nucleotides matching TRBD1. Trimming at V came to 3 bases and at J to 3 bases, leaving 5 bases not matched to a gene. Germline V gene data show CDR1 as SGDLS and CDR2 as YYNGEE. CDR3 length: 14 residues. The CDR3 DNA sequence: TGTGCCAGCAGCGCCGGGACAGGCCTCTACGAGCAGTACTTC. This translates into CASSAGTGLYEQYF.

The rearrangement joins TRBV5-1 to TRBJ1-3; 7 positions match TRBD1. V shed 3 bases and J 1 base; nucleotides not matched to a gene: 7. CDR1 is SGHRS and CDR2 is YFSETQ in the germline V gene. The CDR3 covers 16 residues. The CDR3 spells CASSSSARGSGNTIYF. CDR3 sequence (DNA): TGCGCCAGCAGCTCTTCGGCCAGGGGGTCTGGAAACACCATATATTTT.

This clone has just one count. The chain recombines TRBV15 with TRBJ2-3, with a possible D match to TRBD1 (5 bases). Germline lookup yields CDR1 LNHNV and CDR2 YYDKDF (reference sequence). The V end was cut by 8 bases, the J end by 3 bases, with 15 bases between. This CDR3 contains 14 residues. The chain's CDR3 is CATARGRGTDTQYF. The CDR3 nucleotides are TGTGCCACCGCCAGAGGAAGGGGTACAGATACGCAGTATTTT.

The rearrangement uses TRBV6-5 and TRBJ1-4; the D is unclear. This CDR3 has 14 amino acids. Germline V gene lookup returns CDR1 MNHEY and CDR2 SVGAGI. The V end was cut by 4 bases, the J end by 5 bases, with 11 bases between. CDR3: CASSSREGNEKLFF. Here the CDR3 DNA reads TGTGCCAGCAGTTCTAGGGAAGGAAATGAAAAACTGTTTTTT.

V usage is TRBV28 and J usage is TRBJ1-5, with a possible D match to TRBD1 (5 bases). There are 15 residues in the CDR3. Germline-derived CDR1 and CDR2 are MDHEN and SYDVKM. V shed 2 bases and J shed 1 base, with 9 bases lying between them. This CDR3 is CASSLAGGSNQPQHF. In DNA form, the CDR3 reads TGTGCCAGCAGTTTAGCCGGGGGGAGCAATCAGCCCCAGCATTTT.

The gene calls are TRBV28 and TRBJ2-5; TRBD2 aligns across 7 bases. The V and J ends lost 6 bases and 5 bases, in that order; junction bases with no gene match: 9. Germline-derived CDR1 and CDR2 are MDHEN and SYDVKM. The CDR3 sequence is 14 residues long. CDR3 in DNA: TGTGCCAGCAGAGACCCGAGCGGGATGGAGACCCAGTACTTC. This codes for CASRDPSGMETQYF. Variable domain in full (rest from reference TRBV28 and TRBJ2-5): DVKVTQSSRYLVKRTGEKVFLECVQDMDHENMFWYRQDPGLGLRLIYFSYDVKMKEKGDIPEGYSVSREKKERFSLILESASTNQTSMYLCASRDPSGMETQYFGPGTRLLVL.

The V call is TRBV2, the J call TRBJ2-3, with a tentative D call TRBD1 (7 bases). This CDR3 spans 16 amino acids. Germline V gene sequence: CDR1 SNHLY, CDR2 FYNNEI. V was shortened by 5 bases and J by 3 bases, with 18 bases between the two germline ends. In DNA form, the CDR3 reads TGTGCCAGCAGTAATGGGGGCAGGGGGGAAACAGATACGCAGTATTTT. Amino acid sequence: CASSNGGRGETDTQYF.

The chain recombines TRBV19 with TRBJ1-5; D perhaps matches TRBD1 (6 bases). V shed 3 bases and J shed 6 bases, with 12 bases lying between them. CDR1 LNHDA and CDR2 SQIVND come from the germline V gene (reference sequence). The CDR3 totals 14 residues. CDR3 bases: TGTGCCAGTAGTATGGGGGGGCGAAGTCAGCCCCAGCATTTT. Translation: CASSMGGRSQPQHF.

The chain carries TRBV6-5 and TRBJ2-7; TRBD2 aligns across 12 bases. Germline V CDR1 and CDR2: MNHEY, SVGAGI. Trimming took 5 bases from V and 2 from J; bases not matched to a gene: 4. CDR3 length: 15 residues. CDR3 sequence (DNA): TGTGCCAGCAGTGCCACTAGCGGGGGGACCTACGAGCAGTACTTC. Translation gives CASSATSGGTYEQYF.

V and J are TRBV7-3 and TRBJ1-1; 9 bases match TRBD1. The CDR3 runs to 14 residues. Germline CDR1 SGHTA, CDR2 FQGTGA. V lost 4 bases and J lost 4; bases outside the gene matches: 4. Written as DNA, the CDR3 is TGTGCCAGCAGCTCCGGGACAGGGACCACTGAAGCTTTCTTT. Its translation is CASSSGTGTTEAFF. Based on the CDR3 plus reference TRBV7-3 and TRBJ1-1, the full variable domain is GAGVSQTPSNKVTEKGKYVELRCDPISGHTALYWYRQSLGQGPEFLIYFQGTGAADDSGLPNDRFFAVRPEGSVSTLKIQRTERGDSAVYLCASSSGTGTTEAFFGQGTRLTVV.

The chain recombines TRBV7-2 with TRBJ2-7; possibly TRBD1 for D (7 bases). CDR3 length equals 14 residues. CDR1 is SGHTA, CDR2 FQGNSA, per germline. Trimming pared 0 bases from V and 6 bases from J, leaving 12 bases between. The CDR3 DNA reads TGTGCCAGCAGCTTAGCGAGGCAGGGGGGCGAGCAGTACTTC. Translated, it gives CASSLARQGGEQYF. Filled out from reference TRBV7-2 and TRBJ2-7, the complete variable domain reads GAGVSQSPSNKVTEKGKDVELRCDPISGHTALYWYRQSLGQGLEFLIYFQGNSAPDKSGLPSDRFSAERTGGSVSTLTIQRTQQEDSAVYLCASSLARQGGEQYFGPGTRLTVT.

The chain has TRBV6-5 and TRBJ2-5; the D call may be TRBD1 or TRBD2 (5 bases each). Germline V lookup: CDR1 MNHEY, CDR2 SVGAGI. Trimming took off 2 bases at V and 7 bases at J, with 11 bases between the two ends. This CDR3 comprises 13 residues. CDR3 sequence: CASSYPGTGTQYF. The CDR3 nucleotides are TGTGCCAGCAGTTACCCCGGGACGGGGACCCAGTACTTC.

This rearrangement joins TRBV27 to TRBJ2-2; D uncertain. The CDR3 is 15 amino acids. The ends were cut back, 3 bases at V and 1 base at J, with 9 bases in the middle. Germline CDR1 MNHEY, CDR2 SMNVEV (reference sequence). The CDR3 sequence is CASSFSRQNTGELFF. The CDR3 coding sequence is TGTGCCAGCAGTTTCTCTCGCCAGAACACCGGGGAGCTGTTTTTT.

The chain is built from TRBV15 and TRBJ1-6; D is undetermined. The CDR3 has 15 residues. The germline V gene has CDR1 LNHNV and CDR2 YYDKDF (reference sequence). The V gene lost 0 bases and the J gene lost 6 bases, with 9 bases spanning the gap. The CDR3 DNA follows: TGTGCCACCAGCAGAGATCCAGATGGTAATTCACCCCTCCACTTT. This translates into CATSRDPDGNSPLHF.

This chain connects TRBV28 to TRBJ2-7, with D unresolved. The length of the CDR3 is 11 residues. Germline values: CDR1 MDHEN, CDR2 SYDVKM. Trimming took 5 bases from V and 4 from J, leaving 6 bases between them. The CDR3 DNA reads as TGTGCCAGCAGTGGTACATACGAGCAGTACTTC. It is translated as CASSGTYEQYF.

This clone was found once. This chain uses TRBV5-5 with TRBJ2-1; maybe TRBD2 (5 bases). This CDR3 has 15 residues. Germline CDR1 reads SGHKS; CDR2 reads YYEKEE (reference sequence). The ends were cut back, 3 bases at V and 4 bases at J, with 14 bases in the middle. The CDR3 DNA reads TGTGCCAGCAGCTCGGAGGTCTACAATTACAATGAGCAGTTCTTC. Protein product: CASSSEVYNYNEQFF.

The rearrangement joins TRBV9 to TRBJ2-7; 11 bases line up with TRBD1. Germline CDR1 reads SGDLS; CDR2 reads YYNGEE. J lost 2 bases, V lost 0 bases, and 4 bases had no gene match. The CDR3 covers 16 residues. CDR3 loop: CASSVADRGLTYEQYF. CDR3 DNA: TGTGCCAGCAGCGTAGCGGACAGGGGGCTGACCTACGAGCAGTACTTC.

V usage is TRBV4-3 and J usage is TRBJ2-7; D call uncertain. From germline, CDR1 is LGHNA and CDR2 YSLEER. This CDR3 is 14 amino acids long. Trimming shortened V by 1 base and J by 1 base, and 8 bases separated the two germline ends. The CDR3 loop reads CASSQGHSSYEQYF. As DNA, the CDR3 is TGCGCCAGCAGCCAAGGGCATAGTTCCTACGAGCAGTACTTC.

The chain has TRBV5-8 and TRBJ1-3; no clear D. With 2 bases removed from V and 0 bases from J, the gap between germline ends came to 9 bases. This CDR3 is 15 amino acids long. Germline CDR1 and CDR2: SGHTS and YDEGEE. The CDR3 coding sequence is TGTGCCAGCAGCTTTCCAGGTACCTCTGGAAACACCATATATTTT. Protein: CASSFPGTSGNTIYF.

The chain joins TRBV28 to TRBJ1-2, with a tentative D call TRBD1 (6 bases). Germline loops: CDR1 MDHEN, CDR2 SYDVKM. The V gene lost 6 bases and the J gene lost 2 bases, with 16 bases spanning the gap. This CDR3 is 15 amino acids long. The CDR3 sequence is CASSRQRGVNYGYTF. CDR3 DNA sequence: TGTGCCAGCAGCCGCCAGAGGGGGGTAAACTATGGCTACACCTTC.

The chain links TRBV5-4 to TRBJ1-2; D is perhaps TRBD1 (5 bases). V lost 2 bases, J lost 7 bases, and 15 bases lay in between. The CDR3 consists of 14 residues. CDR1 and CDR2 from the germline V gene are SGHNT and YYREEE (reference sequence). The CDR3 spells CASSFLDSFGGYTF. CDR3 DNA sequence: TGTGCCAGCAGCTTCCTCGACAGTTTCGGTGGCTACACCTTC.

V usage is TRBV4-3 and J usage is TRBJ2-7; possible D gene TRBD1, 5 bases. Germline values: CDR1 LGHNA, CDR2 YSLEER. V was shortened by 4 bases and J by 2 bases, with 15 bases between the two germline ends. This CDR3 is 15 amino acids long. CDR3 amino acids: CASSLYKQVAYEQYF. The CDR3 coding sequence is TGCGCCAGCAGCCTATATAAACAGGTGGCCTACGAGCAGTACTTC.

The chain uses TRBV11-2 and TRBJ2-1, with 8 bases fitting TRBD2. Losses at the gene ends were 5 bases for V and 0 bases for J; bases not matched to a gene: 0. CDR3 length: 14 amino acids. Germline V gives CDR1 SGHAT, CDR2 FQNNGV. DNA of the CDR3: TGTGCCAGCAGCCGGGGGGGCTCCTACAATGAGCAGTTCTTC. Its translation is CASSRGGSYNEQFF.

There are a few counts of this clone. The chain employs TRBV7-9 and TRBJ1-5; 7 nucleotides align to TRBD1. CDR3 length: 14 amino acids. Germline values: CDR1 SEHNR, CDR2 FQNEAQ (reference sequence). V was clipped by 1 base and J by 10 bases; unmatched bases: 7. In nucleotides, the CDR3 is TGTGCCAGCAGCTTAGGACAGGGAAGGCCACCCCAGCATTTT. Residues: CASSLGQGRPPQHF.

This chain joins TRBV30 and TRBJ2-2, with TRBD2 matching over 11 bases. Per the germline V gene, CDR1 is GTSNPN and CDR2 is SVGIG (reference sequence). This CDR3 region has 14 residues. Trimming at V came to 4 bases and at J to 6 bases, leaving 4 bases not matched to a gene. The CDR3: CAWNLAGGAGELFF. The DNA for the CDR3 is TGTGCCTGGAATCTAGCGGGGGGAGCCGGGGAGCTGTTTTTT.

V is TRBV5-1 and J is TRBJ1-2, with D perhaps matching TRBD1 (6 bases). V gave up 0 bases and J gave up 4 bases, with 13 bases separating them. The germline V gene encodes CDR1 SGHRS and CDR2 YFSETQ. The CDR3 has 15 residues. This CDR3 reads CASSLEGGTSYGYTF. The CDR3 coding sequence is TGCGCCAGCAGCTTGGAGGGGGGTACTTCCTATGGCTACACCTTC.

This rearrangement joins TRBV4-2 to TRBJ2-1, with TRBD2 matching 14 bases. V was clipped by 0 bases and J by 6 bases; unmatched bases: 7. This CDR3 has 18 residues. Germline assignment: CDR1 LGHNA and CDR2 YNFKEQ. CDR3 protein: CASSQEGLAGANPNEQFF. The CDR3 DNA reads TGTGCCAGCAGCCAAGAGGGACTAGCGGGAGCGAACCCCAATGAGCAGTTCTTC.

The J gene is TRBJ2-7, the V gene TRBV30; tentative D call: TRBD1 (6 bases). Trimming removed 3 bases at V and 3 bases at J, with 12 bases between. Per the germline V gene, CDR1 is GTSNPN and CDR2 is SVGIG (reference sequence). This CDR3 comprises 13 residues. CDR3 sequence (DNA): TGTGCCTGGAGGGACAGTGAACTCTACGAGCAGTACTTC. It yields the protein CAWRDSELYEQYF.

The V and J genes are TRBV11-3 and TRBJ2-7; D perhaps matches TRBD1 (6 bases). The germline gives CDR1 SGHNT, CDR2 YENEEA. Trimming took off 5 bases at V and 6 bases at J, with 14 bases between the two ends. The CDR3 contains 13 residues. CDR3 in DNA: TGTGCCAGCAGCCTCCCAGGGGTCGGCGAGCAGTACTTC. Translating gives CASSLPGVGEQYF.

The J gene is TRBJ2-7, the V gene TRBV28; no clear D. Trimming took off 2 bases at V and 3 bases at J, with 14 bases between the two ends. Per the germline V gene, CDR1 is MDHEN and CDR2 is SYDVKM. This CDR3 has 15 amino acids. The CDR3 is CASSLAYIMDYEQYF. The CDR3 bases are TGTGCCAGCAGTTTAGCATACATAATGGACTACGAGCAGTACTTC.

The gene calls are TRBV1 and TRBJ2-7. TRBV1 is a recognized pseudogene. The CDR3 runs 15 residues. Written as DNA, the CDR3 is TGCACCAGCAGCCACCGAAAGGTGGATAGCTACGAGCAGTACTTC. Its translation: CTSSHRKVDSYEQYF.